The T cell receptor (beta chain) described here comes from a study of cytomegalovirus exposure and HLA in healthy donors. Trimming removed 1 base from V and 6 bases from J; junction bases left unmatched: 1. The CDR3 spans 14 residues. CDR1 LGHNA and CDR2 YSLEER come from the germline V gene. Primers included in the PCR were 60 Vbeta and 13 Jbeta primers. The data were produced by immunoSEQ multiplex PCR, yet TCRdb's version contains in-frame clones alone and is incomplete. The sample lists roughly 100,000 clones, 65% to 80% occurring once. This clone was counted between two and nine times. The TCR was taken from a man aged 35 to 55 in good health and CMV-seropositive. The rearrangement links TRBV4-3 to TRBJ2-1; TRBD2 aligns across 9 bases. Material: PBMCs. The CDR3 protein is CASSQGSGSNEQFF. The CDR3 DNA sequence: TGCGCCAGCAGCCAAGGTAGCGGGAGCAATGAGCAGTTCTTC.